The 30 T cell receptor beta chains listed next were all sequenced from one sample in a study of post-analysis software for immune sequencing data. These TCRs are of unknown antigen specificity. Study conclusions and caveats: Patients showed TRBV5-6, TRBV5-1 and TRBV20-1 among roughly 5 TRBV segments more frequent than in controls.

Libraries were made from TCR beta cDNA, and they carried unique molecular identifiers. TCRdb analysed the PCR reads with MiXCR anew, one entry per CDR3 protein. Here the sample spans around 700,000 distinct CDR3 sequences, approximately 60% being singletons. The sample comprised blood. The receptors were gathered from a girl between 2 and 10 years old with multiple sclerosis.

The CDR3 loop reads CASSFTGVRVTEAFF. The CDR3 DNA sequence: TGCGCCAGCAGCTTTACAGGGGTGAGAGTCACTGAAGCTTTCTTT. The rearrangement links TRBV5-1 to TRBJ1-1; 7 bases align to TRBD1. The V gene end was trimmed by 2 bases and the J gene end by 4 bases; junction bases not matched to a gene: 8. CDR3 length: 15 amino acids. From germline, CDR1 is SGHRS and CDR2 YFSETQ.

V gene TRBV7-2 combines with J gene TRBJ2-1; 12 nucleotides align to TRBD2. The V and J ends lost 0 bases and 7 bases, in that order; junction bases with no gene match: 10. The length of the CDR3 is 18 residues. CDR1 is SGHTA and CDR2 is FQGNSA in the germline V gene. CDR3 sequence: CASSLAPPGLAGSNEQFF. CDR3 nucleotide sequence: TGTGCCAGCAGCTTAGCACCCCCCGGACTAGCGGGGAGTAATGAGCAGTTCTTC.

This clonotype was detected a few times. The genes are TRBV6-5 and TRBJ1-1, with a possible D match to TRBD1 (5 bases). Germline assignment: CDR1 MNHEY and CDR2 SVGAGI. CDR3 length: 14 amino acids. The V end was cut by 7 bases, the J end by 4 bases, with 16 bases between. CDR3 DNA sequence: TGTGCCAGCACCCCGGCGGGGGGGAGCACTGAAGCTTTCTTT. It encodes CASTPAGGSTEAFF.

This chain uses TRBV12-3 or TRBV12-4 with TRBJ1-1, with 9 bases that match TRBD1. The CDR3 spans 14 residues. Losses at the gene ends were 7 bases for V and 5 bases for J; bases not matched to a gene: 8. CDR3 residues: CASTPTGGATEAFF. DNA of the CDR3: TGTGCCAGCACTCCCACAGGGGGCGCAACTGAAGCTTTCTTT.

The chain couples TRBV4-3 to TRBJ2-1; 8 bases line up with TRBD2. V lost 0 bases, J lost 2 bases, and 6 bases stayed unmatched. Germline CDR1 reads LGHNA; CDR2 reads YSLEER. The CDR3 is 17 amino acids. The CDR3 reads CASSQDGGGGTYNEQFF. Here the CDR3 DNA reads TGCGCCAGCAGCCAAGACGGTGGCGGGGGGACCTACAATGAGCAGTTCTTC.

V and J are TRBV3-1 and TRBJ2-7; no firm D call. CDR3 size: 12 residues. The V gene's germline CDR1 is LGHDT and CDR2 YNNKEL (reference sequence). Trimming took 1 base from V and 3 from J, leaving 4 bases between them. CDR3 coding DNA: TGTGCCAGCAGCCAAGTATTCTACGAGCAGTACTTC. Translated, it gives CASSQVFYEQYF.

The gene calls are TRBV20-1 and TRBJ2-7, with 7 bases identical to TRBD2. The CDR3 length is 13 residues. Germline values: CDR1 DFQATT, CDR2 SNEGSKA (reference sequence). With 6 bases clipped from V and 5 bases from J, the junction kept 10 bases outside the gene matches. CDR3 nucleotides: TGCAGTGCGCAAAAGACTAGCTTTAACGAGCAGTACTTC. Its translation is CSAQKTSFNEQYF.

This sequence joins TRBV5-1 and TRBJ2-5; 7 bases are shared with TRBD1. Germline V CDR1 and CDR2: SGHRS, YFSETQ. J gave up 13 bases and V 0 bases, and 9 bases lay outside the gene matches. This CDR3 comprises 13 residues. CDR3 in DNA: TGCGCCAGCAGCTTGGGACAGGGCAACGAGCGGTACTTC. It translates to CASSLGQGNERYF. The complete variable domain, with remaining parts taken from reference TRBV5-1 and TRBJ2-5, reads KAGVTQTPRYLIKTRGQQVTLSCSPISGHRSVSWYQQTPGQGLQFLFEYFSETQRNKGNFPGRFSGRQFSNSRSEMNVSTLELGDSALYLCASSLGQGNERYFGPGTRLLVL.

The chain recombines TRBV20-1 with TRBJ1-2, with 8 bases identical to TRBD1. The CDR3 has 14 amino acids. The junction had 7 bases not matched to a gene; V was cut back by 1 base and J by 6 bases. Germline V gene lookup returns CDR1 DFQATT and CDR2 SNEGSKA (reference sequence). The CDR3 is CSARGAGGQHGYTF. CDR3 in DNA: TGCAGTGCTAGAGGGGCAGGGGGCCAGCATGGCTACACCTTC.

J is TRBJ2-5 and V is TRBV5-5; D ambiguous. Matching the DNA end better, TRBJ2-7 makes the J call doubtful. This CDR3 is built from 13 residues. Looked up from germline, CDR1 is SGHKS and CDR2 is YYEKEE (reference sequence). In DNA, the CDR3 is TGTGCCAGCAGCTTGGTTGTGTTTGGCGAGCAGTACTTC. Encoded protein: CASSLVVFGEQYF.

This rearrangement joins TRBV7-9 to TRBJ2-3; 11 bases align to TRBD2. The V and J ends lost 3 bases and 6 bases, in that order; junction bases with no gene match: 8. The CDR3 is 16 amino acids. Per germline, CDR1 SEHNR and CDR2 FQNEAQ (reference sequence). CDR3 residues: CASSLGLAEPRDTQYF. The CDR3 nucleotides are TGTGCCAGCAGCTTGGGACTAGCGGAGCCGCGTGATACGCAGTATTTT. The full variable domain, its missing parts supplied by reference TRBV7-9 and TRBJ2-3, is DTGVSQNPRHKITKRGQNVTFRCDPISEHNRLYWYRQTLGQGPEFLTYFQNEAQLEKSRLLSDRFSAERPKGSFSTLEIQRTEQGDSAMYLCASSLGLAEPRDTQYFGPGTRLTVL.

CDR3 amino acids: CASSFFSTGITDTQYF. The CDR3 nucleotides read TGCGCCAGCAGCTTCTTCTCGACAGGAATCACAGATACGCAGTATTTT. The V gene is TRBV5-1, the J gene TRBJ2-3, with D possibly matching TRBD1 (6 bases). Trimming cost V 2 bases and J 2 bases, with 15 bases left between them. Germline V gene lookup returns CDR1 SGHRS and CDR2 YFSETQ. The CDR3 length is 16 residues.

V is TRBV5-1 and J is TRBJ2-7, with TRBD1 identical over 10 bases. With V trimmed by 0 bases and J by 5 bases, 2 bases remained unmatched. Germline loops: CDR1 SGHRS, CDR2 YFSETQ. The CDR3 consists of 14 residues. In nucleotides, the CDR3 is TGCGCCAGCAGCTTGGGGGACAGGGGAAACGAGCAGTACTTC. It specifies CASSLGDRGNEQYF.

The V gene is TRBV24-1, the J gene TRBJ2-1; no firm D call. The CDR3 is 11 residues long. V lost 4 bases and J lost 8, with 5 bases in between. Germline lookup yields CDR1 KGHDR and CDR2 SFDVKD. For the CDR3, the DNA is TGTGCCACCAGTGAGTTAGATGAGCAGTTCTTC. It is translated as CATSELDEQFF.

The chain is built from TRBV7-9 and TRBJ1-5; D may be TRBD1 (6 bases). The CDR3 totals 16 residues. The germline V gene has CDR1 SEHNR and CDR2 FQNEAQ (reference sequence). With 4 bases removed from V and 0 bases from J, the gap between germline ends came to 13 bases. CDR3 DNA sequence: TGTGCCAGCAGCTCCGACGGGACAAATAGCAATCAGCCCCAGCATTTT. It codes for CASSSDGTNSNQPQHF.

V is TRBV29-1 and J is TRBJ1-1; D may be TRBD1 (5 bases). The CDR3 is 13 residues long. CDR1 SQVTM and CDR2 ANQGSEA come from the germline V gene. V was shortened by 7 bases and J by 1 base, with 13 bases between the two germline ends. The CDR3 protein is CSGTGTANTEAFF. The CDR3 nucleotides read TGCAGCGGCACCGGGACGGCGAACACTGAAGCTTTCTTT. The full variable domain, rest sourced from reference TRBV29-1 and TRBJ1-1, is SAVISQKPSRDICQRGTSLTIQCQVDSQVTMMFWYRQQPGQSLTLIATANQGSEATYESGFVIDKFPISRPNLTFSTLTVSNMSPEDSSIYLCSGTGTANTEAFFGQGTRLTVV.

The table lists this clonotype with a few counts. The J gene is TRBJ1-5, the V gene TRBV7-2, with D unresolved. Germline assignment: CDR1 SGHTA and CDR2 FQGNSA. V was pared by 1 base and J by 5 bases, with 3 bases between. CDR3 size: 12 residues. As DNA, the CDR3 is TGTGCCAGCAGCTTAGACTATCAGCCCCAGCATTTT. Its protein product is CASSLDYQPQHF.

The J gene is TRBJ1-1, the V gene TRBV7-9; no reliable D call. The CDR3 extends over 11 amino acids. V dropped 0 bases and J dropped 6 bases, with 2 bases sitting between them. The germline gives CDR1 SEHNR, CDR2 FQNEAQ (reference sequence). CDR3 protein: CASSLASEAFF. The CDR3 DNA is TGTGCCAGCAGCTTAGCTTCTGAAGCTTTCTTT.

The CDR3 loop reads CAISEGKVGQPQHF. CDR3 in DNA: TGTGCCATCAGTGAGGGCAAGGTGGGACAGCCCCAGCATTTT. The V and J genes are TRBV10-3 and TRBJ1-5; no clear D gene. The ends were cut back, 2 bases at V and 7 bases at J, with 12 bases in the middle. This CDR3 region has 14 residues. Germline values: CDR1 ENHRY, CDR2 SYGVKD.

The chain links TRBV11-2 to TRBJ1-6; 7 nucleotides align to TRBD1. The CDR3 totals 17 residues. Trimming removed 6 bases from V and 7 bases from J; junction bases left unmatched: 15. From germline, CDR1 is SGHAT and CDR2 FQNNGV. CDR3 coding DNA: TGTGCCAGCAGACGAGCGGGAAGGGGGCCGGGAAATTCACCCCTCCACTTT. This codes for CASRRAGRGPGNSPLHF.

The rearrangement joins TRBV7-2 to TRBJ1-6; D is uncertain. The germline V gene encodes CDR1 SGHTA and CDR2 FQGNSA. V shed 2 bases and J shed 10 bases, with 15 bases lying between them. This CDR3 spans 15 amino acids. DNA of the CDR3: TGTGCCAGCAGCTTATCGGGTTCGGAGTTATCACCCCTCCACTTT. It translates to CASSLSGSELSPLHF.

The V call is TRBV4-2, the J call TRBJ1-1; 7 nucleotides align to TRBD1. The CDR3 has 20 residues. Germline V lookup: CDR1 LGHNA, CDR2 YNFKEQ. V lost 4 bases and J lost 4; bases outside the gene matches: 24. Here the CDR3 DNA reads TGTGCCAGCAGCCCTCAGGGGCCTCTAGGGGGCAGAAGGTCTGGCACTGAAGCTTTCTTT. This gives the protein CASSPQGPLGGRRSGTEAFF.

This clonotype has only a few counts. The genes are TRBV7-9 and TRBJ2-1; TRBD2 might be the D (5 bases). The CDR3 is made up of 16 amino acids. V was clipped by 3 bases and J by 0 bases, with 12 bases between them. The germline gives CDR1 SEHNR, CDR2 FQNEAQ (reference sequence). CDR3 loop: CASSFPVGSSYNEQFF. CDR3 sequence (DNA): TGTGCCAGCAGCTTTCCGGTGGGGAGCTCCTACAATGAGCAGTTCTTC.

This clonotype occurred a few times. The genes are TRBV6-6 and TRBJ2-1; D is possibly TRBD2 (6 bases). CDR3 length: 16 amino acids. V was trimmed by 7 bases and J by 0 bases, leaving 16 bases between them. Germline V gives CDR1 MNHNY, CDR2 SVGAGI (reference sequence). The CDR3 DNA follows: TGTGCCAGCATCAATCGGGAGCCGAGCTCCTACAATGAGCAGTTCTTC. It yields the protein CASINREPSSYNEQFF.

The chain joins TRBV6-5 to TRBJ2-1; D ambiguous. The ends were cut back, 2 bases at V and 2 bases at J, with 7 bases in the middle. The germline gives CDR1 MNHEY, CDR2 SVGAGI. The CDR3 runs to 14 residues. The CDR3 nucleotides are TGTGCCAGCAGTTACGCAGCCACCTACAATGAGCAGTTCTTC. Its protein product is CASSYAATYNEQFF.

CDR3: CASSRESGIQYF. The CDR3 DNA sequence: TGTGCCAGCAGTAGGGAAAGTGGCATTCAGTACTTC. The chain has TRBV6-5 and TRBJ2-4; D is unresolved. CDR1 MNHEY and CDR2 SVGAGI come from the germline V gene. The ends were cut back, 5 bases at V and 9 bases at J, with 11 bases in the middle. The CDR3 covers 12 residues.

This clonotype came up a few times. As DNA, the CDR3 is TGCAGTGCTAGTCGGACAGGGACGAACACTGAAGCTTTCTTT. Encoded protein: CSASRTGTNTEAFF. V is TRBV20-1 and J is TRBJ1-1, with 8 bases aligning to TRBD1. CDR3 length equals 14 residues. From germline, CDR1 is DFQATT and CDR2 SNEGSKA (reference sequence). With 3 bases clipped from V and 1 base from J, the junction kept 4 bases outside the gene matches.

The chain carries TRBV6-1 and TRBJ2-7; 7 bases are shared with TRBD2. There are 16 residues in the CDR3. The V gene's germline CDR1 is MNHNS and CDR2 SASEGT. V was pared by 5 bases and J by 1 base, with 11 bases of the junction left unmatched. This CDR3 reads CASSSAPTAGSYEQYF. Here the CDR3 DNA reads TGTGCCAGCAGTTCCGCCCCGACAGCGGGATCCTACGAGCAGTACTTC.

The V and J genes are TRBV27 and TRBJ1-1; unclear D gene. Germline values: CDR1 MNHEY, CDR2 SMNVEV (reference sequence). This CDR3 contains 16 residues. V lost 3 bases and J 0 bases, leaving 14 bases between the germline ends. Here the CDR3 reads CASSFQADPMNTEAFF. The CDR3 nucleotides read TGTGCCAGCAGTTTCCAGGCGGATCCGATGAACACTGAAGCTTTCTTT.

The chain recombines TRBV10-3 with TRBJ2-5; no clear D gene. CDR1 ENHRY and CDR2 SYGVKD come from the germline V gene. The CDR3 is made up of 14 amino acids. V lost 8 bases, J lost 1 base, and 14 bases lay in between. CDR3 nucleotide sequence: TGTGCCATCCGGCAGACCCTTACCCAAGAGACCCAGTACTTC. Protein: CAIRQTLTQETQYF.